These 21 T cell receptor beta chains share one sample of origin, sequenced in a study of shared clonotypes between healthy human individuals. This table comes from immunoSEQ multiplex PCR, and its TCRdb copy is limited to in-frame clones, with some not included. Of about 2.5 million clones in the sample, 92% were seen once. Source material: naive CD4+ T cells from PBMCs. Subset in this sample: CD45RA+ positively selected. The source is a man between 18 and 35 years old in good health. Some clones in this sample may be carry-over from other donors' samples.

In nucleotides, the CDR3 is TGTGCCAGCAGTATAATGAGCGTGGGACAGGGCGGACAGCCCCAGCATTTT. Amino acids: CASSIMSVGQGGQPQHF. The rearrangement uses TRBV27 and TRBJ1-5; TRBD1 aligns across 9 bases. Germline V gives CDR1 MNHEY, CDR2 SMNVEV (reference sequence). The CDR3 contains 17 residues. Germline trimming cut 5 bases from V and 7 bases from J; bases unmatched to any gene: 15.

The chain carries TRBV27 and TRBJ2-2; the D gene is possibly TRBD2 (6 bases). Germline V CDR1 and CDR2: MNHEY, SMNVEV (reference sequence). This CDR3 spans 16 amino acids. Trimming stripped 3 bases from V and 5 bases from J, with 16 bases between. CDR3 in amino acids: CASSFSGLEGTGELFF. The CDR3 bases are TGTGCCAGCAGTTTCTCCGGCTTGGAGGGGACCGGGGAGCTGTTTTTT.

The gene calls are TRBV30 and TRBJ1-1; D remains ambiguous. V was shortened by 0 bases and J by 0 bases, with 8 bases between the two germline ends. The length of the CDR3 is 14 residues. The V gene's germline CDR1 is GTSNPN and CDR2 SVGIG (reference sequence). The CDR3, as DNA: TGTGCCTGGAGTGTACCCAGAATGAACACTGAAGCTTTCTTT. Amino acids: CAWSVPRMNTEAFF.

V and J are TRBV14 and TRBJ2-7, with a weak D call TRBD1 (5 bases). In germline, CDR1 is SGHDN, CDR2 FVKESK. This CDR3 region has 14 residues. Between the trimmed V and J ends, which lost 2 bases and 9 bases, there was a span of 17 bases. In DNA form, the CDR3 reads TGTGCCAGCAGCCAATTAACAGGCGCGAGAGGGCAGTACTTC. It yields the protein CASSQLTGARGQYF.

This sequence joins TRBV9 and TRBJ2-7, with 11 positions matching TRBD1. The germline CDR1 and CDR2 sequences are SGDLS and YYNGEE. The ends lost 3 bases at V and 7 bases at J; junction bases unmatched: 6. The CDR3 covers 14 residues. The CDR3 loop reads CASSARDRGGEQYF. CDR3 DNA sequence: TGTGCCAGCAGCGCCAGGGACAGGGGGGGTGAGCAGTACTTC.

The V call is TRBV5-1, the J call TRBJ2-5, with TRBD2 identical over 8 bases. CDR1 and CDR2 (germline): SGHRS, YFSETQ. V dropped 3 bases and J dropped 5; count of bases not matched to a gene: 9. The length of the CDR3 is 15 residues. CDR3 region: CASSYSGGVWETQYF. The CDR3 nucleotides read TGCGCCAGCAGCTACAGCGGGGGAGTATGGGAGACCCAGTACTTC.

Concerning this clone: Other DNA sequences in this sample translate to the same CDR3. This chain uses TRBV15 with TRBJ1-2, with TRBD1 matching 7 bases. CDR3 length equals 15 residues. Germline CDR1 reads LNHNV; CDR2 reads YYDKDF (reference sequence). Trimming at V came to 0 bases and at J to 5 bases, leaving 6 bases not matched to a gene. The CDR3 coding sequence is TGTGCCACCAGCAGAGAACCGGGACAGAATTATGGCTACACCTTC. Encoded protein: CATSREPGQNYGYTF.

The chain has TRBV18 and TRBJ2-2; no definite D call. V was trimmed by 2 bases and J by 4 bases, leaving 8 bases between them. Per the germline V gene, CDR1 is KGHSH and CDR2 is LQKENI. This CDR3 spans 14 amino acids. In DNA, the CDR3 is TGTGCCAGCTCACCAGGAGCGAGCACCGGGGAGCTGTTTTTT. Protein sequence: CASSPGASTGELFF.

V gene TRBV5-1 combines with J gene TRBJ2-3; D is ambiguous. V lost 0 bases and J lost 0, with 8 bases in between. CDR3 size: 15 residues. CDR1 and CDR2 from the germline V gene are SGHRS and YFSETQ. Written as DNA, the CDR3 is TGCGCCAGCAGCTTGGTTATAGATAGCACAGATACGCAGTATTTT. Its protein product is CASSLVIDSTDTQYF.

CDR3 coding DNA: TGTGCCAGCAGCGTAGGGGGCAGGGCCGAGACCCAGTACTTC. Translating gives CASSVGGRAETQYF. This sequence joins TRBV9 and TRBJ2-5; a possible D gene is TRBD1 (5 bases). The CDR3 is made up of 14 amino acids. Germline lookup yields CDR1 SGDLS and CDR2 YYNGEE. Trimming cost V 0 bases and J 5 bases, with 11 bases left between them. The variable domain in full, completed from reference TRBV9 and TRBJ2-5, reads DSGVTQTPKHLITATGQRVTLRCSPRSGDLSVYWYQQSLDQGLQFLIQYYNGEERAKGNILERFSAQQFPDLHSELNLSSLELGDSALYFCASSVGGRAETQYFGPGTRLLVL.

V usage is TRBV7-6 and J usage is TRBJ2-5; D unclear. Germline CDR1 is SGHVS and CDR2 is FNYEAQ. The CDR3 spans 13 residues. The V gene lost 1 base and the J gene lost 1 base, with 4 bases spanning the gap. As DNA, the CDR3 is TGTGCCAGCAGCTTAGTTATCCAAGAGACCCAGTACTTC. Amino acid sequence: CASSLVIQETQYF.

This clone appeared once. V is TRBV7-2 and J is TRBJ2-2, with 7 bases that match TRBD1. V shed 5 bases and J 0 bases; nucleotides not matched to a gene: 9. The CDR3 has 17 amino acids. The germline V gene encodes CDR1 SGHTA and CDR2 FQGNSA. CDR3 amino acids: CASSTPPGQPNTGELFF. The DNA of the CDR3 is TGTGCCAGCAGCACGCCCCCGGGACAGCCGAACACCGGGGAGCTGTTTTTT.

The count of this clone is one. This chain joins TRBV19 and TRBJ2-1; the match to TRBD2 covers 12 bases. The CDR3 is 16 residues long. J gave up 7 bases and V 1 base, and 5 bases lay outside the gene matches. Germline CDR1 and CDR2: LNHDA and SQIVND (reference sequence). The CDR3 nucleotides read TGTGCCAGTAGTATAGGGGAAACTAGCGGGAGGAATGAGCAGTTCTTC. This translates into CASSIGETSGRNEQFF.

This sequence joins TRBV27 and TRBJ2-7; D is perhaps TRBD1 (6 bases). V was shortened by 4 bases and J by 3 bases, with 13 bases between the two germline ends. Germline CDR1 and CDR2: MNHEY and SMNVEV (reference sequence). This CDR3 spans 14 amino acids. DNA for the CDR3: TGTGCCAGCAGTTACCGGGACACCCACTACGAGCAGTACTTC. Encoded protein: CASSYRDTHYEQYF.

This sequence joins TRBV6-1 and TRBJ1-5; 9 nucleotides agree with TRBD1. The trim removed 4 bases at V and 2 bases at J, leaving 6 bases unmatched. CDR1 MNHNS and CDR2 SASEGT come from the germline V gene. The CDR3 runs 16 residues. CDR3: CASSAQTGGRNQPQHF. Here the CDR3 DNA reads TGTGCCAGCAGTGCCCAGACAGGGGGACGCAATCAGCCCCAGCATTTT.

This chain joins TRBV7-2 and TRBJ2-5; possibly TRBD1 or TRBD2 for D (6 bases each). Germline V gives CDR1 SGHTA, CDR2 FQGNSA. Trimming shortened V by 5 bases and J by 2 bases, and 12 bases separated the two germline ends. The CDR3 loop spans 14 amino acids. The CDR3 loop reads CASSPRGDQETQYF. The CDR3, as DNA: TGTGCCAGCAGCCCTAGGGGGGATCAAGAGACCCAGTACTTC.

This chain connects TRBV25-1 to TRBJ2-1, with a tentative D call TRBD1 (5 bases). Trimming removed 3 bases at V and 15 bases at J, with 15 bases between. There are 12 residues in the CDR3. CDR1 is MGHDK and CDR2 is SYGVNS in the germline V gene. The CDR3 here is CASSDQRGRAFF. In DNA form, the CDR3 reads TGTGCCAGCAGTGACCAAAGGGGCAGGGCGTTCTTC.

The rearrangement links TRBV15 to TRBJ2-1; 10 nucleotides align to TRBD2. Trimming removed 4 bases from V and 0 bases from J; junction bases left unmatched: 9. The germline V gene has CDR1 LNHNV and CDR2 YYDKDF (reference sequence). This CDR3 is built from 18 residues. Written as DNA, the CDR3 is TGTGCCACCAGCAAGGCTAGCGGGAGTTCATTCTCCTACAATGAGCAGTTCTTC. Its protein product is CATSKASGSSFSYNEQFF.

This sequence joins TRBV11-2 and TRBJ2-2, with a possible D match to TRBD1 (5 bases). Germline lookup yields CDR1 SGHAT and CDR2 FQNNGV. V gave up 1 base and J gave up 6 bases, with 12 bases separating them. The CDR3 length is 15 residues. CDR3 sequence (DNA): TGTGCCAGCAGCTTAGTCGCAGGGTGGGCCGGGGAGCTGTTTTTT. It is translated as CASSLVAGWAGELFF.

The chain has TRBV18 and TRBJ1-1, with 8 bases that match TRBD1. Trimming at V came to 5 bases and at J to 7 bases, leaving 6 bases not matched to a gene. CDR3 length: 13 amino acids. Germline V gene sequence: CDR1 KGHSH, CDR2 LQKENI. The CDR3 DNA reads TGTGCCAGCTCATCGGACAGGGAGGGTGAAGCTTTCTTT. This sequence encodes CASSSDREGEAFF.

The CDR3 region is CASSLGHGLHEQYF. In DNA form, the CDR3 reads TGTGCCAGCAGCTTGGGACACGGGCTGCACGAGCAGTACTTC. The V call is TRBV5-6, the J call TRBJ2-7; no clear D gene. The CDR3 totals 14 residues. V lost 0 bases and J 5 bases, leaving 12 bases between the germline ends. The germline CDR1 and CDR2 sequences are SGHDT and YYEEEE. The variable domain in full, with the rest retrieved from reference TRBV5-6 and TRBJ2-7, is DAGVTQSPTHLIKTRGQQVTLRCSPKSGHDTVSWYQQALGQGPQFIFQYYEEEERQRGNFPDRFSGHQFPNYSSELNVNALLLGDSALYLCASSLGHGLHEQYFGPGTRLTVT.